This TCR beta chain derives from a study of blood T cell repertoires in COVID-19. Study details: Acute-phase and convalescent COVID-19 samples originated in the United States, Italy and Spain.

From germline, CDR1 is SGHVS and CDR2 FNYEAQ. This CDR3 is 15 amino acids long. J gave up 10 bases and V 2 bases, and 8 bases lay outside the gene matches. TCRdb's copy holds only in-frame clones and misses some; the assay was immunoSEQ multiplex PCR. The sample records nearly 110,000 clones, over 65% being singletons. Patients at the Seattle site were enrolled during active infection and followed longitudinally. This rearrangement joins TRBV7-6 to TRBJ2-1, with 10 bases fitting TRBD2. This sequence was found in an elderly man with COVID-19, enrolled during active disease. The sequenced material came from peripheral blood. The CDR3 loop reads CASSLSRTSGGEQFF. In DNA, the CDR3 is TGTGCCAGCAGCTTATCCCGGACTAGCGGCGGGGAGCAGTTCTTC.